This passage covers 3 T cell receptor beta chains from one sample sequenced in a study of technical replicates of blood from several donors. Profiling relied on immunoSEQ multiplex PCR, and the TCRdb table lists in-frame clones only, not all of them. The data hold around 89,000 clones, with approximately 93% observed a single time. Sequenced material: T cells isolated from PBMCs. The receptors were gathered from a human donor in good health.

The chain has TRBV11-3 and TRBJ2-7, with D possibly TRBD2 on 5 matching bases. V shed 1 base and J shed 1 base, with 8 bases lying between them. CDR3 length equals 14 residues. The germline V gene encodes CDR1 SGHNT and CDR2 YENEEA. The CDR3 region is CASSLGRESYEQYF. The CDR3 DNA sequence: TGTGCCAGCAGCTTAGGAAGGGAGTCCTACGAGCAGTACTTC.

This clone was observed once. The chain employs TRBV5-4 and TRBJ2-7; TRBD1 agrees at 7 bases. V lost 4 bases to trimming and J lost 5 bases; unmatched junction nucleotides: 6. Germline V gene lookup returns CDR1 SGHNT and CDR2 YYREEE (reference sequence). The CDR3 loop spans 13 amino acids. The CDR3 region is CASSTYRGNEQYF. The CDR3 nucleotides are TGTGCCAGCAGCACATACAGGGGCAACGAGCAGTACTTC.

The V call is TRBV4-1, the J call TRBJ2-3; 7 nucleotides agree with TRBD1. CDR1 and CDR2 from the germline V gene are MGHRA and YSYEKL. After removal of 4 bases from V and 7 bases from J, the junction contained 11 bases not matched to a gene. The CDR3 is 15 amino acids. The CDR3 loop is CASSPNPTGAHTQYF. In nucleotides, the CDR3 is TGCGCCAGCAGCCCCAACCCAACAGGGGCTCATACGCAGTATTTT.